Listed here are 29 T cell receptor beta chains from one sample, sequenced in a study of tumor-infiltrating lymphocytes in localized non-small cell lung cancer. Libraries were prepared by immunoSEQ multiplex PCR; TCRdb keeps only in-frame clonotypes and omits some of them. The sample lists some 10,000 clones; 70% to 85% were seen once. Sequenced: uninvolved lung tissue not adjacent to the tumor. The receptor set was obtained from a human donor with non-small cell lung cancer.

The chain has TRBV20-1 and TRBJ1-2; D is ambiguous. Looked up from germline, CDR1 is DFQATT and CDR2 is SNEGSKA (reference sequence). This CDR3 spans 11 amino acids. Trimming took off 8 bases at V and 3 bases at J, with 10 bases between the two ends. CDR3 DNA sequence: TGCAGTCCGGCGAAGGACTATGGCTACACCTTC. Its translation: CSPAKDYGYTF.

V gene TRBV5-8 combines with J gene TRBJ1-6; 11 bases are shared with TRBD1. Germline lookup yields CDR1 SGHTS and CDR2 YDEGEE. With 1 base clipped from V and 12 bases from J, the junction kept 3 bases outside the gene matches. The CDR3 spans 14 residues. CDR3 loop: CASSLRGTGGPLHF. The CDR3 DNA follows: TGTGCCAGCAGCTTGAGAGGGACAGGGGGACCCCTCCACTTT.

This chain uses TRBV28 with TRBJ2-5, with D tentatively TRBD2 (5 bases). This CDR3 has 15 residues. Germline V gives CDR1 MDHEN, CDR2 SYDVKM. Trimming took off 6 bases at V and 5 bases at J, with 19 bases between the two ends. CDR3 protein: CASSPRGSQDETQYF. The CDR3 bases are TGTGCCAGCAGCCCTCGAGGGAGCCAGGACGAGACCCAGTACTTC.

This clone has only one observation. The chain uses TRBV7-2 and TRBJ2-7, with D tentatively TRBD2 (5 bases). The germline gives CDR1 SGHTA, CDR2 FQGNSA. V was shortened by 2 bases and J by 5 bases, with 16 bases between the two germline ends. This CDR3 contains 15 residues. The chain's CDR3 is CASSLRRTRAHEQYF. The CDR3 DNA is TGTGCCAGCAGCTTACGCCGTACGAGGGCCCACGAGCAGTACTTC. The whole variable domain, filled in from reference TRBV7-2 and TRBJ2-7, reads GAGVSQSPSNKVTEKGKDVELRCDPISGHTALYWYRQSLGQGLEFLIYFQGNSAPDKSGLPSDRFSAERTGGSVSTLTIQRTQQEDSAVYLCASSLRRTRAHEQYFGPGTRLTVT.

This sequence joins TRBV10-2 and TRBJ1-5; TRBD1 agrees at 7 bases. Germline lookup yields CDR1 WSHSY and CDR2 SAAADI. V was clipped by 8 bases and J by 0 bases; unmatched bases: 4. The CDR3 has 14 amino acids. The CDR3 DNA follows: TGCGCCAGCCGGGACAGTCATAGCAATCAGCCCCAGCATTTT. Amino acid sequence: CASRDSHSNQPQHF.

This rearrangement joins TRBV30 to TRBJ1-2; the D is unclear. The CDR3 loop spans 11 amino acids. From germline, CDR1 is GTSNPN and CDR2 SVGIG (reference sequence). The ends were cut back, 2 bases at V and 8 bases at J, with 9 bases in the middle. CDR3 region: CAWSPSRGYTF. DNA of the CDR3: TGTGCCTGGAGTCCGAGCCGCGGCTACACCTTC.

This clone was observed a single time. This sequence joins TRBV19 and TRBJ2-4, with 7 bases matching TRBD1. The CDR3 is 16 residues long. J was trimmed by 2 bases and V by 0 bases; bases with no gene match: 4. CDR1 is LNHDA and CDR2 is SQIVND in the germline V gene (reference sequence). CDR3 sequence reads: CASSIDPRGTKNIQYF. The CDR3 bases are TGTGCCAGTAGTATAGACCCCAGGGGGACCAAAAACATTCAGTACTTC.

The rearrangement joins TRBV20-1 to TRBJ2-1; either TRBD1 or TRBD2 may supply D (6 bases each). The germline V and J ends were trimmed by 3 bases and 8 bases, with 8 bases remaining between them. Germline V gene sequence: CDR1 DFQATT, CDR2 SNEGSKA (reference sequence). The CDR3 is 11 amino acids. The CDR3 DNA reads as TGCAGTGCTAGTCGGGGGCATGAGCAGTTCTTC. Its translation is CSASRGHEQFF.

This clone was recorded once. The chain carries TRBV4-2 and TRBJ1-3; no clear D. Germline CDR1 reads LGHNA; CDR2 reads YNFKEQ. Trimming pared 3 bases from V and 7 bases from J, leaving 16 bases between. The CDR3 has 15 residues. The CDR3 loop is CASSQLPGQTNTIYF. CDR3 DNA: TGTGCCAGCAGCCAGTTACCTGGGCAGACGAACACCATATATTTT.

The chain uses TRBV14 and TRBJ1-1; TRBD1 agrees at 7 bases. CDR1 and CDR2 from the germline V gene are SGHDN and FVKESK. V gave up 2 bases and J gave up 9 bases; unmatched junction bases: 3. The CDR3 spans 12 residues. In DNA, the CDR3 is TGTGCCAGCAGCCAATTGACAGGGAAAGCTTTCTTT. The encoded protein is CASSQLTGKAFF.

The table lists this clone with a few counts. The gene calls are TRBV7-2 and TRBJ1-3; D ambiguous. CDR3 length: 15 amino acids. CDR1 and CDR2 (germline): SGHTA, FQGNSA. Deletions cut 2 bases from V and 0 bases from J, with 8 bases between. The CDR3 is CASSLSVSSGNTIYF. CDR3 nucleotides: TGTGCCAGCAGCTTATCCGTCTCCTCTGGAAACACCATATATTTT.

The chain uses TRBV27 and TRBJ2-1, with D uncertain. Trimming shortened V by 3 bases and J by 7 bases, and 13 bases separated the two germline ends. Germline-derived CDR1 and CDR2 are MNHEY and SMNVEV (reference sequence). The CDR3 is made up of 14 amino acids. The CDR3 reads CASSFSGEANEQFF. The CDR3 nucleotides are TGTGCCAGCAGTTTCTCAGGAGAGGCTAATGAGCAGTTCTTC.

The chain carries TRBV9 and TRBJ2-7; D gene ambiguous. Germline loops: CDR1 SGDLS, CDR2 YYNGEE. The ends were cut back, 1 base at V and 3 bases at J, with 8 bases in the middle. The CDR3 is 13 residues long. CDR3 region: CASSVSEIYEQYF. As DNA, the CDR3 is TGTGCCAGCAGCGTATCGGAAATCTACGAGCAGTACTTC.

This clone was seen only a few times. This chain joins TRBV7-8 and TRBJ2-1; D is unclear. The CDR3 consists of 16 residues. The V end was cut by 5 bases, the J end by 0 bases, with 14 bases between. The germline V gene has CDR1 SGHVS and CDR2 FQNEAQ. CDR3 in DNA: TGTGCCAGCAGCCCAATTGTTTTGAGCTCCTACAATGAGCAGTTCTTC. Translation: CASSPIVLSSYNEQFF.

This chain joins TRBV13 and TRBJ2-5; weak D call: TRBD1 (6 bases). The V gene's germline CDR1 is PRHDT and CDR2 FYEKMQ (reference sequence). The V end lost 2 bases, the J end lost 0 bases, and 10 bases lay between the germline ends. The CDR3 length is 15 residues. This CDR3 reads CASSLTTGHQETQYF. The CDR3 DNA is TGTGCCAGCAGCTTAACGACAGGCCACCAAGAGACCCAGTACTTC. Using reference TRBV13 and TRBJ2-5 for the parts outside the CDR3, the full variable domain is AAGVIQSPRHLIKEKRETATLKCYPIPRHDTVYWYQQGPGQDPQFLISFYEKMQSDKGSIPDRFSAQQFSDYHSELNMSSLELGDSALYFCASSLTTGHQETQYFGPGTRLLVL.

The V and J genes are TRBV7-6 and TRBJ2-1; D call uncertain. CDR1 is SGHVS and CDR2 is FNYEAQ in the germline V gene. Trimming took 2 bases from V and 4 from J, leaving 6 bases between them. The CDR3 has 13 residues. CDR3 in amino acids: CASSLQSYNEQFF. Written as DNA, the CDR3 is TGTGCCAGCAGCTTACAGAGTTACAATGAGCAGTTCTTC.

J is TRBJ1-1 and V is TRBV29-1, with a tentative D call TRBD1 (5 bases). The germline V gene has CDR1 SQVTM and CDR2 ANQGSEA. The CDR3 sequence is 11 residues long. The CDR3 DNA follows: TGCAGTGGGGGGTTGGGACCGAAGGCTTTCTTT. Translated, it gives CSGGLGPKAFF.

The V and J genes are TRBV28 and TRBJ1-1; D not certain. The CDR3 is 18 amino acids. From germline, CDR1 is MDHEN and CDR2 SYDVKM. The V and J ends lost 2 bases and 1 base respectively, with 20 bases between them. CDR3 amino acids: CASSLLPSDSGSNTEAFF. The CDR3 DNA reads TGTGCCAGCAGTTTACTCCCCTCTGACTCAGGCTCGAACACTGAAGCTTTCTTT.

This clone was observed a few times. The gene calls are TRBV6-5 and TRBJ2-7; D is perhaps TRBD2 (5 bases). Germline V CDR1 and CDR2: MNHEY, SVGAGI. V lost 0 bases, J lost 6 bases, and 6 bases lay in between. This CDR3 comprises 12 residues. The CDR3 protein is CASSYSSGEQYF. CDR3 DNA: TGTGCCAGCAGTTACTCGAGCGGCGAGCAGTACTTC.

The V and J genes are TRBV19 and TRBJ1-2; TRBD1 might be the D (6 bases). Deletions cut 3 bases from V and 3 bases from J, with 17 bases between. Germline V gives CDR1 LNHDA, CDR2 SQIVND (reference sequence). The CDR3 has 16 residues. Written as DNA, the CDR3 is TGTGCCAGTAGTATCTCCCGACAGGCGAAACACTATGGCTACACCTTC. This sequence encodes CASSISRQAKHYGYTF.

This clone was found once. The gene calls are TRBV10-1 and TRBJ2-3; unclear D gene. Trimming cost V 0 bases and J 4 bases, with 8 bases left between them. Germline V gene data show CDR1 as WNHNN and CDR2 as SYGVQD (reference sequence). This CDR3 region has 14 residues. For the CDR3, the DNA is TGCGCCAGCAGTGAGTCAGCATTTGCAGATACGCAGTATTTT. It encodes CASSESAFADTQYF.

The chain is built from TRBV5-6 and TRBJ1-2; TRBD1 matches 8 bases. With 4 bases clipped from V and 6 bases from J, the junction kept 5 bases outside the gene matches. The CDR3 has 13 residues. From germline, CDR1 is SGHDT and CDR2 YYEEEE. CDR3 DNA: TGTGCCAGCAGCAGGACAGGGCGCCATGGCTACACCTTC. Encoded protein: CASSRTGRHGYTF. Variable domain in full (rest from reference TRBV5-6 and TRBJ1-2): DAGVTQSPTHLIKTRGQQVTLRCSPKSGHDTVSWYQQALGQGPQFIFQYYEEEERQRGNFPDRFSGHQFPNYSSELNVNALLLGDSALYLCASSRTGRHGYTFGSGTRLTVV.

The V gene is TRBV7-8, the J gene TRBJ2-6; D gene ambiguous. CDR1 is SGHVS and CDR2 is FQNEAQ in the germline V gene. Trimming removed 5 bases from V and 2 bases from J, with 10 bases in between. The CDR3 is 15 amino acids. The CDR3 loop reads CASSTIVAGANVLTF. Here the CDR3 DNA reads TGTGCCAGCAGCACTATAGTCGCTGGGGCCAACGTCCTGACTTTC.

In this sample, this clone turned up once. The chain carries TRBV7-9 and TRBJ1-1; no firm D call. CDR1 and CDR2 (germline): SEHNR, FQNEAQ (reference sequence). The V end was cut by 2 bases, the J end by 1 base, with 8 bases between. The CDR3 spans 14 residues. CDR3 in amino acids: CASSLSPANTEAFF. The CDR3 nucleotides are TGTGCCAGCAGCTTATCCCCCGCGAACACTGAAGCTTTCTTT. The entire variable domain, with the rest obtained from reference TRBV7-9 and TRBJ1-1, is as follows: DTGVSQNPRHKITKRGQNVTFRCDPISEHNRLYWYRQTLGQGPEFLTYFQNEAQLEKSRLLSDRFSAERPKGSFSTLEIQRTEQGDSAMYLCASSLSPANTEAFFGQGTRLTVV.

The V gene is TRBV6-5, the J gene TRBJ2-5; D remains unclear. Germline CDR1 MNHEY, CDR2 SVGAGI. V was pared by 6 bases and J by 4 bases, with 9 bases between. The CDR3 spans 12 residues. CDR3 bases: TGTGCCAGCAGGGGGATGTCAGAGACCCAGTACTTC. Protein sequence: CASRGMSETQYF.

J is TRBJ2-1 and V is TRBV18; 9 bases align to TRBD2. V lost 1 base, J lost 5 bases, and 3 bases stayed unmatched. This CDR3 comprises 15 residues. Looked up from germline, CDR1 is KGHSH and CDR2 is LQKENI. In DNA form, the CDR3 reads TGTGCCAGCTCACCACGGCTAGCGGGGCACAATGAGCAGTTCTTC. This codes for CASSPRLAGHNEQFF. The complete variable domain, with remaining parts taken from reference TRBV18 and TRBJ2-1, reads NAGVMQNPRHLVRRRGQEARLRCSPMKGHSHVYWYRQLPEEGLKFMVYLQKENIIDESGMPKERFSAEFPKEGPSILRIQQVVRGDSAAYFCASSPRLAGHNEQFFGPGTRLTVL.

For this clone: One end of the junction fails to match germline, which may point to a read error. V gene TRBV30 combines with J gene TRBJ1-1; D may be TRBD1 (6 bases). The CDR3 runs 13 residues. CDR1 is GTSNPN, CDR2 SVGIG, per germline (reference sequence). The DNA for the CDR3 is TGTGCCTGGAGTCGAGGGGGTAACACTGTAGCTTTCTTT. The encoded protein is CAWSRGGNTVAFF.

This clone was observed a few times. V and J are TRBV6-1 and TRBJ2-5; D ambiguous. V dropped 1 base and J dropped 2 bases, with 5 bases sitting between them. The length of the CDR3 is 13 residues. Germline CDR1 is MNHNS and CDR2 is SASEGT. CDR3 bases: TGTGCCAGCAGTGAAGAGAGACAAGAGACCCAGTACTTC. Residues: CASSEERQETQYF.

The chain carries TRBV6-5 and TRBJ2-3; D is ambiguous. The CDR3 is 14 residues long. V lost 2 bases and J lost 4, with 10 bases in between. CDR1 and CDR2 from the germline V gene are MNHEY and SVGAGI. For the CDR3, the DNA is TGTGCCAGCAGTTACAAGGTTGGCGCAGATACGCAGTATTTT. Protein product: CASSYKVGADTQYF.